The present T cell receptor beta chain was sequenced within a study of T cell responses to AZD1222 COVID-19 vaccine (dated by TCRdb to about 2021). Background on the whole study: AZD1222 recipients with second doses at about 4 weeks or about 12 weeks were pooled, because spike-specific TCR depth and breadth did not differ between schedules. A total of 230 to 250 trial participants underwent TCR sequencing, of whom nearly 210 received two doses of AZD1222 and some 26 received two doses of the MenACWY control vaccine. Trial participants were enrolled by age into 18-55, 56-69 and 70-plus year subgroups, with roughly 160, 29 and 62 TCR-sequenced participants respectively. Overall study outcomes, separate from this receptor: Epitopes outside the regions mutated in the B.1.351 and B.1.1.7 variants were reportedly recognized by nearly half of the unique spike-specific TCRs. Because no day 14 peak-response samples were available, repertoires were characterized only after the peak T cell response. Conclusions about previously exposed vaccinees were limited because only six AZD1222 recipients were SARS-CoV-2 seropositive at baseline. In the small 56-69-year group, the increase in depth fell short of significance, most likely because of low power. Most participants were white British and females outnumbered males, and the authors suggested that clonal diversity may have been underestimated. After two AZD1222 doses, both the breadth and the depth of spike-specific TCRs were significantly higher than at day 0 and than in MenACWY recipients. CD4 TCRs associated with the vaccine covered the entire spike protein, and the dominant responses were in regions 160-218 and 743-854.

The CDR3 regions of human TCRbeta chains were subjected to immunosequencing. In the paper's pipeline: Repertoire TCRs were checked for matches against a reference library of SARS-CoV-2-specific TCRs that had been generated using the MIRA antigen-specificity platform. Breadth meant the fraction of unique TCRs that were SARS-CoV-2-associated, whereas depth meant the fraction of total T cells that were SARS-CoV-2-associated. Using the MIRA data, each spike-specific TCR was mapped to the spike region that the TCR reacts to and placed in a CD4 or CD8 class. Log10-transformed breadth and depth values were compared by one-way ANOVA with Sidak's multiple comparisons tests. In its TCRdb copy, this immuneACCESS table keeps in-frame sequences only and misses some clones. Where compared with another copy, unresolved V genes explain less than half of these, and the others have no known cause. For V, J and clone size, that table is used; D and trimming come from the DNA. Here the sample has around 100,000 clones; 89% occur a single time. Roughly a sixth of the sample lies in the top ten.

The sample's time point, from its label and the paper: baseline before first vaccination. Samples from vaccinated people were obtained from the UK trials COV001 and COV002, which included a single-blind randomized controlled phase 2/3 trial of AZD1222 (ChAdOx1 nCoV-19) in healthy adults. For TCRbeta chain sequencing, PBMC samples were collected from trial participants at day 0 and at day 28 after the second dose. V is cut by 4 bases and J by 3 bases, and the space between the germline ends is 13 bases. Counted from cysteine to phenylalanine, this CDR3 has 14 amino acids. The CDR3 DNA has 42 bases and is translated from base 1. In the germline V gene (reference sequence), CDR1 corresponds to SGHNT and CDR2 to YYREEE. Worth noting for this clone: This clone's antigen is unknown. The record has no base qualities; no much larger clone is one base away.

This clonotype was obtained from an adult in good health. The chain is assembled from TRBV5-4 and TRBJ1-1, and TRBD1 may be the D gene, going by 5 matching bases. This sample comprised peripheral blood, obtained on day 0 of AZD1222 vaccination. The CDR3 here reads CASSPRGAHTEAFF. At the DNA level, the sequence is TGTGCCAGCAGCCCCCGAGGGGCCCACACTGAAGCTTTCTTT. Extended through the reference TRBV5-4 and TRBJ1-1 proteins, this CDR3 yields the full variable domain: ETGVTQSPTHLIKTRGQQVTLRCSSQSGHNTVSWYQQALGQGPQFIFQYYREEENGRGNFPPRFSGLQFPNYSSELNVNALELDDSALYLCASSPRGAHTEAFFGQGTRLTVV.